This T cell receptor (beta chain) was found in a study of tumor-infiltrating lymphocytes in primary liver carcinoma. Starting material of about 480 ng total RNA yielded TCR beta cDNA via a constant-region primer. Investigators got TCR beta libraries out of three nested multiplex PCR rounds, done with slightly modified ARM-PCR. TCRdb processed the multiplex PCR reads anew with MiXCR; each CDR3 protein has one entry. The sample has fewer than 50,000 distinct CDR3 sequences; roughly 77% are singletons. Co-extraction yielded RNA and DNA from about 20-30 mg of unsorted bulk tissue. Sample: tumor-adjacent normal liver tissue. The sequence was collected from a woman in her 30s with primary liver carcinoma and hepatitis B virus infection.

For the CDR3, the DNA is TGTGCCAGCAGCCTGGGACAGGGCGCTCACAATAAACAGTTCTTC. It yields the protein CASSLGQGAHNKQFF. The rearrangement uses TRBV11-1 and TRBJ2-1, with 9 bases lining up with TRBD1. J lost 13 bases, V lost 5 bases, and 15 bases had no gene match. The CDR3 contains 15 residues. Per germline, CDR1 SGHAT and CDR2 FQDESV (reference sequence).